Listed here are 19 T cell receptor beta chains from one sample, sequenced in a study of monozygotic twins with inflammatory bowel disease. TCRdb reprocessed the 5' RACE reads, keeping one entry per CDR3 protein, no DNA. The sample data list some 210,000 distinct CDR3 sequences. The sample comprised blood. The receptor source for this set is a human donor with ulcerative colitis or Crohn's disease, or a healthy co-twin of an affected twin (not recorded which).

J is TRBJ2-5 and V is TRBV20-1. The CDR3 is 16 amino acids. Germline V CDR1 and CDR2: DFQATT, SNEGSKA (reference sequence). The CDR3 sequence: CSASSYHERRQETQYF.

The chain is built from TRBV19 and TRBJ1-5. Germline V gives CDR1 LNHDA, CDR2 SQIVND (reference sequence). The CDR3 contains 13 residues. CDR3 loop: CASSVDPSQPQHF.

The chain has TRBV20-1 and TRBJ2-3. Germline V CDR1 and CDR2: DFQATT, SNEGSKA (reference sequence). The CDR3 is 14 amino acids. CDR3 loop: CSAREVSGTDTQYF.

The chain links TRBV5-1 to TRBJ1-1; TCRdb gives TRBD1 as the D gene, but with no DNA this cannot be confirmed. CDR1 and CDR2 from the germline V gene are SGHRS and YFSETQ. The CDR3 has 15 residues. The CDR3 is CASSLAGDRNTEAFF.

The rearrangement links TRBV15 to TRBJ2-3. This CDR3 is 15 amino acids long. Germline-derived CDR1 and CDR2 are LNHNV and YYDKDF (reference sequence). The CDR3 spells CATSRDRNRFNTQYF.

CDR3: CASSSEEGALAFGYTF. The chain couples TRBV5-6 to TRBJ1-2; TCRdb calls TRBD1, which cannot be checked without DNA. The CDR3 totals 16 residues. Germline V gives CDR1 SGHDT, CDR2 YYEEEE.

CDR3 loop: CAAGYRDRGRNEQFF. This chain links TRBV24-1 with TRBJ2-1; TCRdb's D call of TRBD1 is untestable without DNA. The CDR3 spans 15 residues. Per the germline V gene, CDR1 is KGHDR and CDR2 is SFDVKD.

CDR3 loop: CASSLDPSYEQYF. This chain connects TRBV11-2 to TRBJ2-7. The CDR3 consists of 13 residues. Per the germline V gene, CDR1 is SGHAT and CDR2 is FQNNGV.

The chain has TRBV20-1 and TRBJ1-2. CDR3 length: 12 residues. Looked up from germline, CDR1 is DFQATT and CDR2 is SNEGSKA (reference sequence). CDR3 in amino acids: CSGMGANYGYTF.

The gene calls are TRBV27 and TRBJ2-6. This CDR3 has 17 amino acids. Germline V gene sequence: CDR1 MNHEY, CDR2 SMNVEV (reference sequence). CDR3 residues: CASSLYGSSTGANVLTF.

The CDR3 region is CASSYNQGANEQYF. The chain recombines TRBV6-6 with TRBJ2-7; TCRdb's D call of TRBD1 is untestable without DNA. Per the germline V gene, CDR1 is MNHNY and CDR2 is SVGAGI (reference sequence). This CDR3 has 14 residues.

The gene calls are TRBV5-6 and TRBJ2-1; TCRdb indicates TRBD1, and absent DNA this call remains unverified. The germline CDR1 and CDR2 sequences are SGHDT and YYEEEE. The length of the CDR3 is 12 residues. CDR3 residues: CASSFRRQGRDF.

The rearrangement joins TRBV6-5 to TRBJ1-1; TCRdb names TRBD1, which stays unverified in the absence of DNA. Per germline, CDR1 MNHEY and CDR2 SVGAGI. The CDR3 covers 13 residues. The CDR3 loop is CASGRLGGTEAFF.

This sequence joins TRBV3-1 and TRBJ1-2; TCRdb returns TRBD1, unconfirmable since there is no DNA. This CDR3 has 15 residues. Germline loops: CDR1 LGHDT, CDR2 YNNKEL (reference sequence). CDR3 sequence: CASSPRAGGMYGYTF.

The chain recombines TRBV20-1 with TRBJ2-1; TCRdb designates TRBD1, a call that cannot be tested without DNA. From germline, CDR1 is DFQATT and CDR2 SNEGSKA (reference sequence). CDR3 size: 14 residues. CDR3 protein: CSARDRKGLNEQFF.

V gene TRBV7-2 combines with J gene TRBJ2-5; TCRdb proposes TRBD1, but this gene call is untestable without DNA. Germline CDR1 reads SGHTA; CDR2 reads FQGNSA. The CDR3 totals 14 residues. This CDR3 is CASSFGTGPETQYF. The whole variable domain, remainder taken from reference TRBV7-2 and TRBJ2-5, is GAGVSQSPSNKVTEKGKDVELRCDPISGHTALYWYRQSLGQGLEFLIYFQGNSAPDKSGLPSDRFSAERTGGSVSTLTIQRTQQEDSAVYLCASSFGTGPETQYFGPGTRLLVL.

The chain has TRBV12-3 or TRBV12-4 and TRBJ2-1; with no DNA, the TCRdb D assignment of TRBD1 cannot be verified. This CDR3 has 14 residues. CDR3 protein: CASSLGQGANEQFF.

The rearrangement joins TRBV5-6 to TRBJ2-6. CDR1 SGHDT and CDR2 YYEEEE come from the germline V gene. CDR3 length: 14 amino acids. CDR3 sequence reads: CASSLGRFGSVLTF. Full variable domain (rest looked up from reference TRBV5-6 and TRBJ2-6): DAGVTQSPTHLIKTRGQQVTLRCSPKSGHDTVSWYQQALGQGPQFIFQYYEEEERQRGNFPDRFSGHQFPNYSSELNVNALLLGDSALYLCASSLGRFGSVLTFGAGSRLTVL.

The chain carries TRBV7-9 and TRBJ1-1; TCRdb lists TRBD1, though no DNA is available to test this call. CDR3 size: 14 residues. Germline V lookup: CDR1 SEHNR, CDR2 FQNEAQ (reference sequence). The CDR3 reads CASSFGTVNTEAFF.